The present TCR beta chain was sequenced within a study of blood T cell repertoires in COVID-19. About the study: The samples span acute and convalescent COVID-19 from the United States, Italy and Spain.

Authors' data handling: The authors estimated nucleated cell counts from reference gene primer amplification. TCRdb keeps only in-frame clones here, not all; method: immunoSEQ multiplex PCR. V, J and clone size were drawn from that table, and D and trimming were deduced from the DNA. The sample carries over 100,000 clones, 70% to 90% recorded once. The V end lost 2 bases, the J end lost 2 bases, and 7 bases lay between the germline ends. The CDR3 totals 13 residues. Per germline, CDR1 MNHNY and CDR2 SVGAGI (reference sequence). The material sequenced was peripheral blood. The chain couples TRBV6-6 to TRBJ2-7; D unclear. This receptor was obtained from a man aged 45-65 years with active COVID-19. CDR3 region: CASSYTDTYEQYF. CDR3 DNA: TGTGCCAGCAGTTACACAGACACCTACGAGCAGTACTTC.